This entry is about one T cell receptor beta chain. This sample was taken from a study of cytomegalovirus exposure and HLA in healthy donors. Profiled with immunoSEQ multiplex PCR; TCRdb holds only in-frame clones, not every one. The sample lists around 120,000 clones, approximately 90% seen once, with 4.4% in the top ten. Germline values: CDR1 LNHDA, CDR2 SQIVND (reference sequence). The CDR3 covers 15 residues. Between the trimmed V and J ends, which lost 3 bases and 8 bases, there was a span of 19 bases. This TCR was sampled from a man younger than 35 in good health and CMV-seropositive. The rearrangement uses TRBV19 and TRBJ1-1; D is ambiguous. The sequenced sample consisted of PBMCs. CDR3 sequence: CASSMSKLRSSEAFF. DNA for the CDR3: TGTGCCAGTAGTATGTCTAAACTCCGAAGTTCGGAAGCTTTCTTT.